This T cell receptor beta chain was documented in a study of cytomegalovirus exposure and HLA in healthy donors. Study-wide findings and caveats: The analysis excluded some indistinguishable V segments, including TRBV6-2 and TRBV6-3. Cytomegalovirus association was assigned to 170 or so TCR beta chains. TCR beta sequences reportedly predicted the HLA-A and HLA-B alleles of most subjects accurately.

Germline V gives CDR1 SGHAT, CDR2 FQNNGV. V lost 1 base and J 8 bases, leaving 3 bases between the germline ends. The CDR3 extends over 11 amino acids. Donors counted as nominally healthy when sampled, yet unrecorded immune exposures were likely. This clone came up a few times. Its antigen remains unidentified. The PCR had 60 Vbeta and 13 Jbeta primers. TCRdb keeps only in-frame clones here, not all; method: immunoSEQ multiplex PCR. Of 75,000 to 80,000 clones in the sample, roughly four fifths were seen once. The chain joins TRBV11-2 to TRBJ2-1; D is undetermined. The sequenced sample was PBMCs. This sequence originates from a male donor in good health and CMV-seropositive. CDR3 DNA sequence: TGTGCCAGCAGCTTAGTATATGAGCAGTTCTTC. It yields the protein CASSLVYEQFF.